This paragraph covers one TCR beta chain sequence. The antigen is undetermined. The missing CDR3 end, 3 residues past where the read stops, is filled in from the germline J gene. The data stem from a study of T cell clonality in common variable immunodeficiency. Regarding the study as a whole: CVID subjects showed higher TCRbeta clonality than healthy controls.

Sequenced by immunoSEQ multiplex PCR; TCRdb stores in-frame clones only, minus some. Listed here are about 55,000 clones without any singletons, the top ten holding around 0.82%. From germline, CDR1 is SNHLY and CDR2 FYNNEI. The CDR3 sequence is 14 residues long. Trimming took off 6 bases at V and 1 base at J, with 12 bases between the two ends. The chain is built from TRBV2 and TRBJ1-1; the D gene is possibly TRBD1 (5 bases). Sample: peripheral blood mononuclear cells. The TCR comes from a person aged 18-70 years in good health. The part of the CDR3 DNA that was read is TGTGCCAGCAGGGCTCAGGGTTCGAACACTGAA. This gives the protein CASRAQGSNTE. The whole CDR3 reads CASRAQGSNTEAFF.